This TCR beta chain was sequenced during a study of blood T cell repertoires in COVID-19. The protocol was immunoSEQ multiplex PCR, while the TCRdb copy is restricted to in-frame clones and leaves out a portion. The sample consists of fewer than 300,000 clones, around nine tenths of them appearing once. The CDR3 spans 13 residues. CDR1 is LGHNA and CDR2 is YSLEER in the germline V gene. Trimming took off 0 bases at V and 7 bases at J, with 6 bases between the two ends. The TCR was taken from a woman in her 30s who had recovered from COVID-19. Sequenced: PBMCs or T cells enriched from blood (not recorded which). The gene calls are TRBV4-3 and TRBJ1-4; D remains unclear. CDR3 amino acids: CASSQDWSEKLFF. As DNA, the CDR3 is TGCGCCAGCAGCCAAGATTGGAGTGAAAAACTGTTTTTT.